Detailed here is one TCR beta chain. The antigen is undetermined. Clones were sequenced by immunoSEQ multiplex PCR, and TCRdb holds only the in-frame ones, with some missing. Of around 150,000 clones in the sample, 80% to 90% were seen once. The entry originates in a study of lymphopenia after photon versus proton radiotherapy. Whole-study results and caveats: Relative stability marked proton patients; photon patients lost diversity and naive cells. Better survival with proton therapy was suggested as possible, not demonstrated. After lymphocyte nadir, photon-treated repertoires showed oligoclonal expansion, especially CD8+ Temra. In patients who died, overall survival fell as post-nadir TCR diversity dropped more.

The CDR3 runs to 17 residues. Germline V gene data show CDR1 as MGHRA and CDR2 as YSYEKL. Trimming stripped 1 base from V and 2 bases from J, with 15 bases between. This TCR derives from a man in his forties or fifties with gastric cancer. The rearrangement joins TRBV4-1 to TRBJ2-1; D uncertain. The sequencing used peripheral blood, collected from a patient treated with photon-based radiotherapy. CDR3 amino acids: CASSQGRAAATYNEQFF. CDR3 DNA: TGCGCCAGCAGCCAAGGAAGGGCCGCGGCTACCTACAATGAGCAGTTCTTC.